One sample yielded the 25 T cell receptor beta chains listed below, sequenced in a study of blood T cell repertoires in COVID-19. TCRdb's table, derived via immunoSEQ multiplex PCR, lists solely in-frame clones and lacks some. The table has under 300,000 clones, around 83% seen once. Sequencing used peripheral blood. These receptors all stem from a man at least 80 years old with acute or convalescent COVID-19.

On this clone: Other DNA sequences in the sample encode the same CDR3. This chain uses TRBV28 with TRBJ1-2, with 7 bases matching TRBD1. This CDR3 has 12 amino acids. V was pared by 5 bases and J by 3 bases, with 0 bases of the junction left unmatched. The germline gives CDR1 MDHEN, CDR2 SYDVKM. CDR3 nucleotide sequence: TGTGCCAGCAGTCAGGGGGACTATGGCTACACCTTC. It is translated as CASSQGDYGYTF.

The rearrangement joins TRBV5-1 to TRBJ2-3, with TRBD2 identical over 11 bases. J gave up 1 base and V 4 bases, and 5 bases lay outside the gene matches. Germline CDR1 is SGHRS and CDR2 is YFSETQ. This CDR3 has 16 residues. The CDR3 region has the DNA TGCGCCAGCAGCCTGAGACTAGCGGGACGCACAGATACGCAGTATTTT. Its translation is CASSLRLAGRTDTQYF.

This chain uses TRBV20-1 with TRBJ1-1; D not resolved. Trimming removed 3 bases from V and 4 bases from J, with 12 bases in between. The CDR3 contains 13 residues. Per the germline V gene, CDR1 is DFQATT and CDR2 is SNEGSKA (reference sequence). The CDR3 sequence: CSASAGEGTEAFF. The CDR3, as DNA: TGCAGTGCTAGTGCAGGCGAGGGCACTGAAGCTTTCTTT.

The V gene is TRBV11-2, the J gene TRBJ1-2; no reliable D call. Deletions cut 0 bases from V and 3 bases from J, with 5 bases between. In germline, CDR1 is SGHAT, CDR2 FQNNGV. This CDR3 comprises 13 residues. This chain's CDR3 is CASSLDRDYGYTF. CDR3 nucleotides: TGTGCCAGCAGCTTAGATCGGGACTATGGCTACACCTTC.

This chain links TRBV30 with TRBJ2-7, with D maybe TRBD1 (6 bases). The CDR3 has 16 amino acids. V was trimmed by 2 bases and J by 5 bases, leaving 22 bases between them. Germline V gene data show CDR1 as GTSNPN and CDR2 as SVGIG (reference sequence). DNA for the CDR3: TGTGCCTGGAGTAATGGTCCGACAGGTGGATTGGACGAGCAGTACTTC. Translating it yields CAWSNGPTGGLDEQYF.

This chain joins TRBV7-8 and TRBJ1-1; TRBD1 matches 9 bases. From germline, CDR1 is SGHVS and CDR2 FQNEAQ. CDR3 length equals 20 residues. V lost 2 bases to trimming and J lost 1 base; unmatched junction nucleotides: 17. DNA of the CDR3: TGTGCCAGCAGCTTACGGGGACAGGGAGAAGTCTTTGGGGGGAACACTGAAGCTTTCTTT. Its protein is CASSLRGQGEVFGGNTEAFF.

The chain uses TRBV3-1 (or the pseudogene TRBV3-2) and TRBJ1-2; TRBD1 is a possible D gene (5 bases). Trimming took off 1 base at V and 5 bases at J, with 14 bases between the two ends. Looked up from germline, CDR1 is LGHDT and CDR2 is YNNKEL (reference sequence). CDR3 length equals 15 residues. The CDR3 loop reads CASSQGAGPPYGYTF. CDR3 bases: TGTGCCAGCAGCCAAGGGGCGGGACCGCCTTATGGCTACACCTTC.

The J gene is TRBJ1-1, the V gene TRBV18, with D hard to call. This CDR3 spans 15 amino acids. Trimming shortened V by 4 bases and J by 1 base, and 13 bases separated the two germline ends. Germline values: CDR1 KGHSH, CDR2 LQKENI. Written as DNA, the CDR3 is TGTGCCAGCTCACACATAATGGAGGCGAACACTGAAGCTTTCTTT. This sequence encodes CASSHIMEANTEAFF.

Only one count was recorded for this clone. The V call is TRBV10-3, the J call TRBJ1-4; TRBD1 matches 10 bases. From germline, CDR1 is ENHRY and CDR2 SYGVKD. V lost 4 bases and J lost 4; bases outside the gene matches: 3. This CDR3 comprises 15 residues. The CDR3 loop reads CAISAGTGDNEKLFF. CDR3 DNA sequence: TGTGCCATCAGTGCCGGGACAGGGGATAATGAAAAACTGTTTTTT.

The chain is built from TRBV5-1 and TRBJ1-3; possible D gene TRBD1, 5 bases. Germline CDR1 SGHRS, CDR2 YFSETQ. This CDR3 has 17 amino acids. V was pared by 7 bases and J by 0 bases, with 20 bases between. CDR3 nucleotide sequence: TGCGCCAGCGGCCGCGACAGCTTCGTCTCCTCTGGAAACACCATATATTTT. Amino acids: CASGRDSFVSSGNTIYF.

This clone was picked up a small number of times. The chain employs TRBV4-1 and TRBJ2-3; tentative D call: TRBD2 (6 bases). V was clipped by 0 bases and J by 4 bases, with 14 bases between them. CDR3 length: 16 amino acids. From germline, CDR1 is MGHRA and CDR2 YSYEKL. The CDR3 nucleotides are TGCGCCAGCAGCCAAGATCTTGGGCTAGCGTCAGATACGCAGTATTTT. This sequence encodes CASSQDLGLASDTQYF.

The V call is TRBV3-1 (or the pseudogene TRBV3-2), the J call TRBJ2-7; a weak D match, TRBD2 (6 bases). The V gene lost 5 bases and the J gene lost 13 bases, with 15 bases spanning the gap. Germline CDR1 is LGHDT and CDR2 is YNNKEL (reference sequence). This CDR3 is built from 11 residues. The CDR3 nucleotides read TGTGCCAGCAGCTCAGACAGCGGGCATTACTTC. Amino acid sequence: CASSSDSGHYF.

The rearrangement uses TRBV19 and TRBJ2-3, with D tentatively TRBD2 (6 bases). Germline V gives CDR1 LNHDA, CDR2 SQIVND (reference sequence). The CDR3 length is 15 residues. The V end was cut by 4 bases, the J end by 5 bases, with 16 bases between. CDR3 loop: CASSTTGTGGDTQYF. CDR3 nucleotide sequence: TGTGCCAGTAGTACTACCGGGACCGGGGGAGATACGCAGTATTTT.

V is TRBV9 and J is TRBJ2-3, with 10 positions matching TRBD1. CDR1 and CDR2 from the germline V gene are SGDLS and YYNGEE. The trim removed 4 bases at V and 6 bases at J, leaving 11 bases unmatched. The CDR3 contains 16 residues. CDR3 amino acids: CASSLRTGGLADTQYF. The DNA for the CDR3 is TGTGCCAGCAGCCTTAGGACAGGGGGATTGGCGGATACGCAGTATTTT.

The J gene is TRBJ2-7, the V gene TRBV7-3, with 8 bases fitting TRBD2. Trimming took 3 bases from V and 9 from J; bases not matched to a gene: 7. This CDR3 is built from 13 residues. Germline values: CDR1 SGHTA, CDR2 FQGTGA. The CDR3 DNA sequence: TGTGCCAGCAGCTTCGGGGGGGCAGGTGTGCAGTACTTC. Protein sequence: CASSFGGAGVQYF.

The genes are TRBV11-2 and TRBJ1-1; a weak D match, TRBD1 (5 bases). Germline V CDR1 and CDR2: SGHAT, FQNNGV. Trimming cost V 0 bases and J 0 bases, with 11 bases left between them. The CDR3 sequence is 16 residues long. The CDR3 region is CASSLDLKGLNTEAFF. In nucleotides, the CDR3 is TGTGCCAGCAGCTTAGATCTTAAGGGGTTGAACACTGAAGCTTTCTTT.

The genes are TRBV12-3 or TRBV12-4 and TRBJ2-7; no reliable D call. CDR3 length: 12 amino acids. Trimming shortened V by 6 bases and J by 2 bases, and 8 bases separated the two germline ends. The CDR3 nucleotides are TGTGCCAGCAGCCTGGCACCCTACGAGCAGTACTTC. This codes for CASSLAPYEQYF.

This chain links TRBV12-3 or TRBV12-4 with TRBJ1-2, with D hard to call. The CDR3 has 13 amino acids. Trimming cost V 2 bases and J 7 bases, with 11 bases left between them. CDR3 nucleotide sequence: TGTGCCAGCAGTTTACCCCCCGGGAGTGGCTACACCTTC. Its translation: CASSLPPGSGYTF.

In its sample, this clone was seen once. The rearrangement uses TRBV28 and TRBJ2-7; 9 bases are shared with TRBD1. The CDR3 length is 15 residues. With 5 bases clipped from V and 5 bases from J, the junction kept 10 bases outside the gene matches. Per germline, CDR1 MDHEN and CDR2 SYDVKM. The CDR3 sequence: CASSPSTGGLHEQYF. The CDR3 coding sequence is TGTGCCAGCAGTCCTAGCACAGGGGGCCTTCACGAGCAGTACTTC.

The genes are TRBV6-5 and TRBJ2-7; TRBD2 might be the D (5 bases). The V end lost 6 bases, the J end lost 3 bases, and 15 bases lay between the germline ends. Germline CDR1 is MNHEY and CDR2 is SVGAGI. The CDR3 loop spans 14 amino acids. The CDR3, as DNA: TGTGCCAGCAGGGGTAGGAGGTACGACTACGAGCAGTACTTC. Protein sequence: CASRGRRYDYEQYF.

The chain joins TRBV10-3 to TRBJ2-3; 10 bases agree with TRBD2. This CDR3 contains 15 residues. J gave up 8 bases and V 6 bases, and 11 bases lay outside the gene matches. Per the germline V gene, CDR1 is ENHRY and CDR2 is SYGVKD. As DNA, the CDR3 is TGTGCCATCAGGCAGACTAGCGGGTCGGTTCGTACGCAGTATTTT. Protein sequence: CAIRQTSGSVRTQYF.

V and J are TRBV5-8 and TRBJ1-1, with TRBD1 matching over 10 bases. The length of the CDR3 is 15 residues. Trimming cost V 0 bases and J 4 bases; bases outside gene matches: 3. Germline assignment: CDR1 SGHTS and CDR2 YDEGEE. The CDR3 DNA follows: TGTGCCAGCAGCTTGGGTGGGACAGGGGTCACTGAAGCTTTCTTT. Translating it yields CASSLGGTGVTEAFF.

This rearrangement joins TRBV4-1 to TRBJ2-1, with 9 bases lining up with TRBD2. The CDR3 totals 14 residues. Germline values: CDR1 MGHRA, CDR2 YSYEKL. The ends lost 6 bases at V and 8 bases at J; junction bases unmatched: 8. The CDR3 loop is CASRGLAGSDEQFF. Here the CDR3 DNA reads TGCGCCAGCAGAGGTCTAGCGGGGAGCGATGAGCAGTTCTTC.

This chain uses TRBV11-2 with TRBJ2-5; 8 nucleotides match TRBD1. Germline V gene sequence: CDR1 SGHAT, CDR2 FQNNGV. The CDR3 is 14 residues long. The ends lost 3 bases at V and 5 bases at J; junction bases unmatched: 5. CDR3 sequence: CASSFRGRLETQYF. CDR3 bases: TGTGCCAGCAGCTTCAGGGGGCGGCTTGAGACCCAGTACTTC.

This chain links TRBV18 with TRBJ1-5; no definite D call. V was clipped by 3 bases and J by 5 bases, with 11 bases between them. CDR1 and CDR2 (germline): KGHSH, LQKENI. The CDR3 has 14 residues. The CDR3 is CASSPGVRDQPQHF. Here the CDR3 DNA reads TGTGCCAGCTCACCGGGAGTAAGAGATCAGCCCCAGCATTTT. Drawing the rest from reference TRBV18 and TRBJ1-5, the complete variable domain is NAGVMQNPRHLVRRRGQEARLRCSPMKGHSHVYWYRQLPEEGLKFMVYLQKENIIDESGMPKERFSAEFPKEGPSILRIQQVVRGDSAAYFCASSPGVRDQPQHFGDGTRLSIL.